The source of this T cell receptor beta chain is a study of cytomegalovirus exposure and HLA in healthy donors. Study-wide context: Earlier, 95 million to 120 million unique TCR beta sequences were recovered from 170 million or so T cells by an analysis. Drawn from HLA-typed donors, 65 million to 100 million unique TCRs were held in an early data release.

The CDR3 is 16 amino acids. CDR1 is LNHDA and CDR2 is SQIVND in the germline V gene (reference sequence). J lost 4 bases, V lost 4 bases, and 12 bases had no gene match. In regard to this clone: Its target is not known.

Broader study findings: Later on, a genetic analysis was performed. It linked a missense variant in DCLRE1C with V- and J-gene trimming of TCR beta.

The primer mix had 60 Vbeta and 13 Jbeta primers. Here immunoSEQ multiplex PCR was the method, and the copy in TCRdb shows in-frame clones only, minus some. The table has around 120,000 clones, around three quarters seen once; the top ten hold 2% to 2.5%. Sequenced material: PBMCs. This TCR was sampled from a man aged 18 to 29 in good health and CMV-seronegative. The J gene is TRBJ1-2, the V gene TRBV19; 7 positions match TRBD1. This CDR3 is CASSNTPGGEGYGYTF. CDR3 DNA: TGTGCCAGTAGTAATACCCCAGGGGGTGAGGGCTATGGCTACACCTTC.